This TCR beta chain stems from a study of siplizumab effects on memory and regulatory T cells. Assays covered around 10^5 TCR templates per sample. Libraries were prepared by immunoSEQ multiplex PCR; TCRdb keeps only in-frame clonotypes and omits some of them. The table records 80,000 to 130,000 clones, about 90% of them present only once. Comment on this clone: Its antigen is currently unknown.

Study-wide points: A mean of about 72% of mappable alloreactive CD4+ clones were Treg-derived with siplizumab, compared with roughly 25% in controls. Naive T cells were seemingly more diverse than memory cells, and major contributions to the alloresponse seemed to be made by them.

CDR1 is SGHRS, CDR2 YFSETQ, per germline. CDR3 length equals 14 residues. V was cut by 0 bases and J by 6 bases, with 13 bases left in between. The J gene is TRBJ2-7, the V gene TRBV5-1; D is possibly TRBD1 (5 bases). This receptor was identified in a human donor in good health. The specimen sequenced was Tregs sorted from blood. The chain's CDR3 is CASSLGQTYGEQYF. The DNA of the CDR3 is TGCGCCAGCAGCTTGGGACAGACTTACGGCGAGCAGTACTTC.